This entry features one T cell receptor beta chain sequence. Extracted RNA was reverse transcribed, and the resulting cDNA served as sequencing template. Assay: immunoSEQ multiplex PCR; the TCRdb copy retains only in-frame clones and omits some. The profile shows roughly 200,000 clones, around three fifths of them singletons. This sample was included in a study of CD8+ T cells in alopecia areata. V lost 9 bases, J lost 7 bases, and 3 bases stayed unmatched. The germline V gene has CDR1 SGDLS and CDR2 YYNGEE. The CDR3 spans 11 residues. Treatment described: oral pan-JAK inhibitor, 5-10 mg twice daily. The investigators collected lesional scalp punch biopsies and peripheral blood from alopecia areata patients.

This specimen consisted of CD8+ T cells sorted from blood, obtained at week 24, from a patient treated with tofacitinib. This clonotype originated in a human donor with alopecia areata. The chain employs TRBV9 and TRBJ2-1; the match to TRBD1 covers 8 bases. For the CDR3, the DNA is TGTGCCACAGGGGGCAGGAATGAGCAGTTCTTC. It is translated as CATGGRNEQFF.